These 19 T cell receptor beta chains originate from one sample sequenced in a study of blood T cell repertoires in COVID-19. Repertoires were generated with immunoSEQ multiplex PCR, while TCRdb's copy carries only in-frame clones and drops some. The data contain some 87,000 clones, around four fifths of them singletons. Input material: peripheral blood. The receptors here all came from an elderly man with active or convalescent COVID-19.

This chain connects TRBV2 to TRBJ1-5, with D hard to call. Trimming cost V 4 bases and J 4 bases, with 11 bases left between them. This CDR3 has 14 amino acids. Germline assignment: CDR1 SNHLY and CDR2 FYNNEI. This chain's CDR3 is CASSVSGKNQPQHF. The CDR3 coding sequence is TGTGCCAGCAGTGTATCGGGGAAAAATCAGCCCCAGCATTTT.

The V call is TRBV10-3, the J call TRBJ2-2; TRBD2 matches 8 bases. Germline CDR1 reads ENHRY; CDR2 reads SYGVKD. The V segment lost 0 bases and the J segment 4 bases; nucleotides outside the gene matches: 7. The CDR3 loop spans 17 amino acids. CDR3 nucleotide sequence: TGTGCCATCAGTGAGTCGTCGGGGGGGCGCGGCACCGGGGAGCTGTTTTTT. As protein: CAISESSGGRGTGELFF.

In this sample, this clone turned up once. This sequence joins TRBV19 and TRBJ2-7, with 11 positions matching TRBD1. The CDR3 sequence is 12 residues long. In germline, CDR1 is LNHDA, CDR2 SQIVND (reference sequence). V lost 6 bases to trimming and J lost 6 bases; unmatched junction nucleotides: 1. This CDR3 reads CASRGQGGEQYF. For the CDR3, the DNA is TGTGCCAGTAGGGGACAGGGGGGCGAGCAGTACTTC.

The CDR3 reads CASSNLGQGNSPLHF. The DNA for the CDR3 is TGTGCCAGCAGTAACCTAGGACAGGGGAATTCACCCCTCCACTTT. The chain is built from TRBV2 and TRBJ1-6; 9 bases line up with TRBD1. V shed 5 bases, J shed 7 bases, and the junction held 6 bases outside the gene matches. This CDR3 has 15 residues. Germline V lookup: CDR1 SNHLY, CDR2 FYNNEI.

This clone appeared a single time. The chain combines TRBV30 with TRBJ2-7, with 8 nucleotides matching TRBD1. The CDR3 runs to 14 residues. Germline CDR1 and CDR2: GTSNPN and SVGIG (reference sequence). The V gene end was trimmed by 3 bases and the J gene end by 3 bases; junction bases not matched to a gene: 7. CDR3: CAWRAGTGYYEQYF. CDR3 nucleotide sequence: TGTGCCTGGAGGGCCGGGACAGGTTACTACGAGCAGTACTTC.

The V gene is TRBV24-1, the J gene TRBJ2-3; weak D call: TRBD1 (5 bases). Germline loops: CDR1 KGHDR, CDR2 SFDVKD. Between the trimmed V and J ends, which lost 5 bases and 2 bases, there was a span of 16 bases. The CDR3 spans 16 residues. CDR3 sequence (DNA): TGTGCCACCAGTGCCGCTGGCCCAGGGATCACAGATACGCAGTATTTT. Amino acids: CATSAAGPGITDTQYF.

The CDR3 nucleotides are TGTGCCAGCAGTCGGGGCAGGGGCGCTGAAGCTTTCTTT. Its protein product is CASSRGRGAEAFF. The chain combines TRBV27 with TRBJ1-1; weak D call: TRBD1 (6 bases). Germline lookup yields CDR1 MNHEY and CDR2 SMNVEV (reference sequence). Trimming took off 5 bases at V and 6 bases at J, with 13 bases between the two ends. CDR3 length equals 13 residues.

V is TRBV7-9 and J is TRBJ2-5; perhaps TRBD2 as D (6 bases). There are 16 residues in the CDR3. Germline CDR1 SEHNR, CDR2 FQNEAQ (reference sequence). Deletions cut 5 bases from V and 1 base from J, with 17 bases between. In nucleotides, the CDR3 is TGTGCCAGCAGCCTCCGGGGGAGCGGAAGCCAAGAGACCCAGTACTTC. It specifies CASSLRGSGSQETQYF.

V usage is TRBV24-1 and J usage is TRBJ2-5; no clear D. The CDR3 has 14 residues. CDR1 is KGHDR, CDR2 SFDVKD, per germline. With 3 bases removed from V and 1 base from J, the gap between germline ends came to 8 bases. CDR3 coding DNA: TGTGCCACCAGTGATAGCAGGCCCCAAGAGACCCAGTACTTC. Translating it yields CATSDSRPQETQYF.

The table lists this clone with a count of one. V and J are TRBV30 and TRBJ2-1; perhaps TRBD2 as D (6 bases). V was pared by 2 bases and J by 0 bases, with 11 bases between. Germline assignment: CDR1 GTSNPN and CDR2 SVGIG (reference sequence). The CDR3 has 15 amino acids. CDR3 nucleotides: TGTGCCTGGAGTCGGGGGATTAGCTCCTACAATGAGCAGTTCTTC. Translation: CAWSRGISSYNEQFF.

This clone was recorded once. V is TRBV27 and J is TRBJ1-1, with a weak D call TRBD1 (6 bases). The CDR3 is 20 amino acids. V dropped 4 bases and J dropped 0 bases, with 27 bases sitting between them. CDR1 and CDR2 (germline): MNHEY, SMNVEV (reference sequence). This chain's CDR3 is CASSSTGLGWKEDMNTEAFF. CDR3 DNA: TGTGCCAGCAGTTCCACAGGGTTGGGGTGGAAGGAGGACATGAACACTGAAGCTTTCTTT.

This clone was found once. The chain couples TRBV28 to TRBJ2-2, with D hard to call. Germline V gene lookup returns CDR1 MDHEN and CDR2 SYDVKM. This CDR3 region has 14 residues. With 3 bases removed from V and 1 base from J, the gap between germline ends came to 6 bases. CDR3 sequence: CASSLARNTGELFF. The CDR3, as DNA: TGTGCCAGCAGTTTGGCCAGGAACACCGGGGAGCTGTTTTTT.

In this sample, this clone turned up once. The chain has TRBV5-1 and TRBJ2-3; no firm D call. The length of the CDR3 is 14 residues. Trimming pared 5 bases from V and 2 bases from J, leaving 12 bases between. The germline V gene has CDR1 SGHRS and CDR2 YFSETQ. DNA for the CDR3: TGCGCCAGCAGGACCGACTCTTACACAGATACGCAGTATTTT. Translation gives CASRTDSYTDTQYF.

Only one count was recorded for this clone. V gene TRBV29-1 combines with J gene TRBJ1-5; TRBD1 aligns across 9 bases. This CDR3 comprises 13 residues. Germline V CDR1 and CDR2: SQVTM, ANQGSEA. Unmatched junction bases numbered 5, after V lost 8 bases and J lost 3 bases. CDR3 sequence: CSPGTGLNQPQHF. Written as DNA, the CDR3 is TGCAGCCCCGGGACAGGGCTCAATCAGCCCCAGCATTTT.

DNA for the CDR3: TGTGCCAGCAGCTTAACGGGGCTGGGGGGAGGAGAGACCCAGTACTTC. This codes for CASSLTGLGGGETQYF. V usage is TRBV7-2 and J usage is TRBJ2-5; a possible D gene is TRBD2 (6 bases). Germline V CDR1 and CDR2: SGHTA, FQGNSA. There are 16 residues in the CDR3. V was pared by 2 bases and J by 4 bases, with 17 bases between.

This rearrangement joins TRBV28 to TRBJ1-1, with D unclear. Germline V gives CDR1 MDHEN, CDR2 SYDVKM. This CDR3 has 14 residues. The V and J ends lost 5 bases and 5 bases respectively, with 15 bases between them. CDR3 sequence reads: CASSQAGGRTEAFF. CDR3 DNA: TGTGCCAGCAGTCAAGCAGGAGGCAGGACTGAAGCTTTCTTT.

The V and J genes are TRBV19 and TRBJ1-2; a possible D gene is TRBD1 (5 bases). Trimming removed 3 bases from V and 6 bases from J, with 17 bases in between. CDR1 is LNHDA and CDR2 is SQIVND in the germline V gene (reference sequence). This CDR3 has 15 residues. CDR3 nucleotides: TGTGCCAGTAGTATTCCCGGAGGGGAAAGGGATGGCTACACCTTC. As protein: CASSIPGGERDGYTF.

The chain couples TRBV6-6 to TRBJ1-6, with D tentatively TRBD1 (6 bases). Germline assignment: CDR1 MNHNY and CDR2 SVGAGI (reference sequence). V was cut by 8 bases and J by 0 bases, with 17 bases left in between. The CDR3 has 17 residues. CDR3 protein: CASCPGTSFSYNSPLHF. CDR3 nucleotides: TGTGCCAGCTGTCCCGGGACATCATTCTCCTATAATTCACCCCTCCACTTT.

The V and J genes are TRBV28 and TRBJ2-1; a possible D gene is TRBD1 (5 bases). CDR3 length: 14 residues. V was trimmed by 3 bases and J by 6 bases, leaving 12 bases between them. Germline V gene data show CDR1 as MDHEN and CDR2 as SYDVKM. The CDR3 loop reads CASSFPRQTNEQFF. Written as DNA, the CDR3 is TGTGCCAGCAGTTTCCCGAGACAGACCAATGAGCAGTTCTTC.